This T cell receptor beta chain was sequenced in a study of T cell responses to AZD1222 COVID-19 vaccine (dated by TCRdb to the early 2020s). As for the study more broadly: Because spike-specific TCR depth and breadth did not differ between the two schedules, AZD1222 recipients who got a second dose at roughly 4 weeks were pooled with those who got a second dose at roughly 12 weeks. A total of approximately 230 trial participants underwent TCR sequencing, of whom roughly 210 received two doses of AZD1222 and 26 received two doses of the MenACWY control vaccine. Trial participants were enrolled into age subgroups of 18-55, 56-69 and 70-plus years, which contained around 140, 26 and 57 TCR-sequenced participants, respectively. General conclusions and limits of the study: In the small 56-69-year group, the increase in depth fell short of significance, most likely because of low power. CD4 TCRs associated with the vaccine covered the entire spike protein, and the dominant responses were in regions 160-218 and 743-854. No day 14 peak-response samples were available, so repertoires were characterized only after the peak T cell response. Conclusions about previously exposed vaccinees are limited because only a handful of AZD1222 recipients were SARS-CoV-2 seropositive at baseline. Participants were mostly white British, with more females than males. The authors suggested clonal diversity may have been underestimated. After two AZD1222 doses, both the breadth and the depth of spike-specific TCRs were significantly higher than at day 0 and than in MenACWY recipients. Reportedly, almost half of the unique spike-specific TCRs recognized epitopes lying outside the regions that are mutated in the B.1.351 and B.1.1.7 variants.

A remark on this clone: Its antigen remains undetermined. No base-level quality is on record; no much larger clone is a single base apart.

The CDR3 runs 14 amino acids, cysteine and phenylalanine included. Just the 42-base CDR3 DNA is kept, in frame starting at base 1. Trimming removed 0 bases from V and 2 bases from J, leaving 8 bases between the germline ends. CDR1 and CDR2 were assigned from the germline V gene as LGHNA and YNFKEQ. The CDR3 regions of human TCRbeta chains were subjected to immunosequencing. As for how the authors treated the data: Repertoire TCRs were matched against a reference library of SARS-CoV-2-specific TCRs generated with the MIRA antigen-specificity platform. Breadth was defined as the fraction of unique TCRs that were SARS-CoV-2-associated. Depth was defined as the fraction of total T cells that were SARS-CoV-2-associated. Using the MIRA data, each spike-specific TCR was assigned both to the spike region to which the TCR was reactive and to a CD4 or CD8 class. Log10-transformed breadth and depth values were compared by one-way ANOVA with Sidak's multiple comparisons tests. TCRdb limited this immuneACCESS table to in-frame rearrangements with V and J called. A share of clones is missing; checked studies link under half to unresolved V genes, and the rest is unexplained. The V and J calls and clone size were taken over from that table, and D and trimming were inferred from the DNA. Present in this sample are under 35,000 clones, roughly 90% of which were seen just once. The ten largest clonotypes hold less than 55% of the sample.

This sample's time point label indicates: baseline before first vaccination. The vaccinee samples were drawn from two UK trials, COV001 and COV002, one of which was a single-blind randomized controlled phase 2/3 trial testing AZD1222 (ChAdOx1 nCoV-19) in healthy adults. For TCRbeta chain sequencing, PBMC samples were collected from trial participants at day 0 and at day 28 after the second dose. The specimen was peripheral blood, collected on day 0 of AZD1222 vaccination. This sequence uses TRBV4-2 and TRBJ2-7; no D gene call is confident. The sequence derives from an adult in good health. The CDR3 reads CASSQDALTYEQYF. The DNA reads TGTGCCAGCAGCCAAGATGCGCTGACCTACGAGCAGTACTTC.